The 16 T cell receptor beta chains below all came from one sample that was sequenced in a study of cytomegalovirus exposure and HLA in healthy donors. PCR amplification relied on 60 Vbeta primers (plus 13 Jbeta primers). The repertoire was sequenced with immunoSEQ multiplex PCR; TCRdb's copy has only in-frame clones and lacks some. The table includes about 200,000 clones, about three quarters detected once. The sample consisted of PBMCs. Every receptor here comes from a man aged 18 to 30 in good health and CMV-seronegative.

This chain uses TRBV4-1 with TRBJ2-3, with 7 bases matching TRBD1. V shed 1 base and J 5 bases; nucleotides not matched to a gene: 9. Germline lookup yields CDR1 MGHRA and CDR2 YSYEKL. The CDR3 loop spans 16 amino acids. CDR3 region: CASSQGDSRMEDTQYF. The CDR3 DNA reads TGCGCCAGCAGCCAAGGGGACAGCCGTATGGAAGATACGCAGTATTTT.

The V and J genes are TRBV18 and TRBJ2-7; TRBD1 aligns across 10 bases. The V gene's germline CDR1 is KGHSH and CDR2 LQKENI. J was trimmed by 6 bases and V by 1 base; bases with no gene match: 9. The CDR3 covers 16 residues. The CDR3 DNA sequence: TGTGCCAGCTCACCACGAGCCGGGACAGGGGATATCGAGCAGTACTTC. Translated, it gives CASSPRAGTGDIEQYF.

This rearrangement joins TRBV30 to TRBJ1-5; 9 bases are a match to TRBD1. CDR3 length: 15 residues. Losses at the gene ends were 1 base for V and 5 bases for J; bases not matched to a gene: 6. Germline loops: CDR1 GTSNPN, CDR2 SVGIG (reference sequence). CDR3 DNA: TGTGCCTGGAGTGATCGGACAGGGGCGCATCAGCCCCAGCATTTT. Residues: CAWSDRTGAHQPQHF.

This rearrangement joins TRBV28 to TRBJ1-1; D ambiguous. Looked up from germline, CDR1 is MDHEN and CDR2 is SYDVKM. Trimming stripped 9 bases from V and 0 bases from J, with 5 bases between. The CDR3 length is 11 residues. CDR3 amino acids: CASGLNTEAFF. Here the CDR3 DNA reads TGTGCCAGTGGCCTGAACACTGAAGCTTTCTTT. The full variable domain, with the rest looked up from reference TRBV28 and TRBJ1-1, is DVKVTQSSRYLVKRTGEKVFLECVQDMDHENMFWYRQDPGLGLRLIYFSYDVKMKEKGDIPEGYSVSREKKERFSLILESASTNQTSMYLCASGLNTEAFFGQGTRLTVV.

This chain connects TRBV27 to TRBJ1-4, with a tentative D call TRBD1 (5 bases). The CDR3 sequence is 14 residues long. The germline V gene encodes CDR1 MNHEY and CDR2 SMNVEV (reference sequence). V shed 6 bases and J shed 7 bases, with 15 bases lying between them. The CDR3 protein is CASSSGGVREKLFF. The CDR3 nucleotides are TGTGCCAGCAGCTCCGGAGGGGTTCGTGAAAAACTGTTTTTT.

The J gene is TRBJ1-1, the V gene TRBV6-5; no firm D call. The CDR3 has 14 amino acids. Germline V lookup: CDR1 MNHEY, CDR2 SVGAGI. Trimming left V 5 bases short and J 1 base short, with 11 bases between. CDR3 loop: CASSVYKKNTEAFF. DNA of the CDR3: TGTGCCAGCAGTGTTTACAAGAAGAACACTGAAGCTTTCTTT.

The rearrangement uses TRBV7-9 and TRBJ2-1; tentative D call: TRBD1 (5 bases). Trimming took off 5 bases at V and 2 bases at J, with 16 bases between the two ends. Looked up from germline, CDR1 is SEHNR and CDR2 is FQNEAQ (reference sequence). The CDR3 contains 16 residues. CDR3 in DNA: TGTGCCAGCAGCCTAACGGACACACCCCCCTACAATGAGCAGTTCTTC. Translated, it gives CASSLTDTPPYNEQFF.

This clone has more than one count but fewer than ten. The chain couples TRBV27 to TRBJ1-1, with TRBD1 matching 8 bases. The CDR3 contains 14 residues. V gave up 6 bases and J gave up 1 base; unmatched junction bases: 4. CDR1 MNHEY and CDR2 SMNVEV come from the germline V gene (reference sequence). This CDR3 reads CASRLGTGNTEAFF. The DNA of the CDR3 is TGTGCCAGCAGATTAGGGACAGGGAACACTGAAGCTTTCTTT.

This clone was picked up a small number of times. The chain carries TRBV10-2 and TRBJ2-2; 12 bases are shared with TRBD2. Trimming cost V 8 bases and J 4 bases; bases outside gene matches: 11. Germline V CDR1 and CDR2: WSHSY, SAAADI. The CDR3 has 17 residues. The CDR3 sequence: CASSESQLAGGTGELFF. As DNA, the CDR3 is TGCGCCAGCTCCGAATCCCAACTAGCGGGGGGCACCGGGGAGCTGTTTTTT.

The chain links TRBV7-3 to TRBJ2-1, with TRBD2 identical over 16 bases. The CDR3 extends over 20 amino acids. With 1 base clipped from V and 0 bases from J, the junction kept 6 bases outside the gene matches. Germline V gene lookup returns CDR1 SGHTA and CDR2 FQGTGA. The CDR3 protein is CASSLKGLAGGVVSYNEQFF. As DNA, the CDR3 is TGTGCCAGCAGCTTAAAGGGACTAGCGGGAGGGGTAGTCTCCTACAATGAGCAGTTCTTC.

The CDR3 protein is CASSLSTGGTEAFF. In DNA form, the CDR3 reads TGTGCCAGCAGTTTATCCACAGGGGGCACTGAAGCTTTCTTT. The rearrangement links TRBV28 to TRBJ1-1; 8 bases map to TRBD1. Losses at the gene ends were 1 base for V and 4 bases for J; bases not matched to a gene: 2. This CDR3 comprises 14 residues. Germline CDR1 MDHEN, CDR2 SYDVKM.

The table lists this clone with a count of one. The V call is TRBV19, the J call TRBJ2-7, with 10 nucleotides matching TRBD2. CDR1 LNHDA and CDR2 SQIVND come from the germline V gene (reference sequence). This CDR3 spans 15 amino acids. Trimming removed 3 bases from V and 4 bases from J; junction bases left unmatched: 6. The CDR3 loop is CASSMAAGGTYEQYF. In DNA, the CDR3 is TGTGCCAGTAGTATGGCAGCGGGAGGGACTTACGAGCAGTACTTC.

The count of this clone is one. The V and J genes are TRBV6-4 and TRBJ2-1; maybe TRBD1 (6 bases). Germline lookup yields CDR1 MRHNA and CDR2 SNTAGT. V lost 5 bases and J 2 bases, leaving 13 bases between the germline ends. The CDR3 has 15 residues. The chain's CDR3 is CASSTTGTPYNEQFF. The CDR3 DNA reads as TGTGCCAGCAGTACTACAGGGACCCCCTACAATGAGCAGTTCTTC.

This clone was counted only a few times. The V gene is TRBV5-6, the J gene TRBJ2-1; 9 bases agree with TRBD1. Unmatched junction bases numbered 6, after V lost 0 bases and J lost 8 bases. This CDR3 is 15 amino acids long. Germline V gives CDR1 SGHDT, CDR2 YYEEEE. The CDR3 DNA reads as TGTGCCAGCAGCTTGGTAGGGACAGGGCATGATGAGCAGTTCTTC. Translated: CASSLVGTGHDEQFF. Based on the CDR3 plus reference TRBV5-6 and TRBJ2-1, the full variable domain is DAGVTQSPTHLIKTRGQQVTLRCSPKSGHDTVSWYQQALGQGPQFIFQYYEEEERQRGNFPDRFSGHQFPNYSSELNVNALLLGDSALYLCASSLVGTGHDEQFFGPGTRLTVL.

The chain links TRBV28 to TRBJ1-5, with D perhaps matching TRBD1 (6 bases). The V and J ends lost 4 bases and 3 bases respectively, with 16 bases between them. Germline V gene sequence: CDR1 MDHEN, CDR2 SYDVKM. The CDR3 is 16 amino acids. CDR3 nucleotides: TGTGCCAGCAGTTCGCCGGCGGGGGCCATCAATCAGCCCCAGCATTTT. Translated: CASSSPAGAINQPQHF. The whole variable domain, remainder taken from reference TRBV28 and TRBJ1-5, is DVKVTQSSRYLVKRTGEKVFLECVQDMDHENMFWYRQDPGLGLRLIYFSYDVKMKEKGDIPEGYSVSREKKERFSLILESASTNQTSMYLCASSSPAGAINQPQHFGDGTRLSIL.

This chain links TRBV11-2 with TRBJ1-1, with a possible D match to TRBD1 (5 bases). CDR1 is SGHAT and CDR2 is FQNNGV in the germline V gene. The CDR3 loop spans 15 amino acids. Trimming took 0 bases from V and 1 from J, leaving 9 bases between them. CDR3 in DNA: TGTGCCAGCAGCTTAGATACGGGGGGGAACACTGAAGCTTTCTTT. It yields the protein CASSLDTGGNTEAFF.